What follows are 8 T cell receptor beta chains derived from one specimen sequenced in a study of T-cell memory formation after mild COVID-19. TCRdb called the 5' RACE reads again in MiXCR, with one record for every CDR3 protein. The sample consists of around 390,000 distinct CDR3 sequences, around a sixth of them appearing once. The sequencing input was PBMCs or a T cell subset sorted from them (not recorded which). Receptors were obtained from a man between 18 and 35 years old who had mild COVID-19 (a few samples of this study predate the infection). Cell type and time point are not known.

CDR3 in DNA: TGTGCCAGCAGCCCCAGGACAGTGAACACCGGGGAGCTGTTTTTT. Amino acid sequence: CASSPRTVNTGELFF. V is TRBV11-2 and J is TRBJ2-2, with D tentatively TRBD1 (6 bases). CDR1 SGHAT and CDR2 FQNNGV come from the germline V gene. Trimming took off 5 bases at V and 1 base at J, with 11 bases between the two ends. The CDR3 is 15 amino acids.

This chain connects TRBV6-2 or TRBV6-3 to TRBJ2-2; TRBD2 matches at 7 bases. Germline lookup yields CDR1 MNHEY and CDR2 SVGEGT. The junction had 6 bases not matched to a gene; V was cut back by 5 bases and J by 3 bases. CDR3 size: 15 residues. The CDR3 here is CASSPGTTDTGELFF. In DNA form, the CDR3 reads TGTGCCAGCAGTCCTGGGACTACCGACACCGGGGAGCTGTTTTTT.

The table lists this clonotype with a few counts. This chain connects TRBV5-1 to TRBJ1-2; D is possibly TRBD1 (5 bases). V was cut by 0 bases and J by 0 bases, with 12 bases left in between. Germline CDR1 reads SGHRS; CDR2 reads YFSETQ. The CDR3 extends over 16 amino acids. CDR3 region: CASSLGARDSNYGYTF. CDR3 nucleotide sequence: TGCGCCAGCAGCTTGGGAGCACGGGACTCTAACTATGGCTACACCTTC.

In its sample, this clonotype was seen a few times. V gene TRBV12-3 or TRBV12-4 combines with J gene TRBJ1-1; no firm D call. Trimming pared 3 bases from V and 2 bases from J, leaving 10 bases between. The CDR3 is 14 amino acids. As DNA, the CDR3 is TGTGCCAGCAGTTTGAAAGGGAGAAACACTGAAGCTTTCTTT. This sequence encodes CASSLKGRNTEAFF.

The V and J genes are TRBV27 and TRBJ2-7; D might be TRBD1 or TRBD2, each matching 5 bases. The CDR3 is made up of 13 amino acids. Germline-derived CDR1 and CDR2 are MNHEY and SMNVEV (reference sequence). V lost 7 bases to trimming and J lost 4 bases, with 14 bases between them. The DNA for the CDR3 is TGTGCCAGCACGGGGCAGGGTTTATACGAGCAGTACTTC. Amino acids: CASTGQGLYEQYF.

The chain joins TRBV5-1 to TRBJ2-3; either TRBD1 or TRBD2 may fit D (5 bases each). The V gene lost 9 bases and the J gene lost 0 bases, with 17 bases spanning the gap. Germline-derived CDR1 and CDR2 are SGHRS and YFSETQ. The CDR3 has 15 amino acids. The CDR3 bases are TGCGCCACCGCTCAGGGAGACTTTAGCACAGATACGCAGTATTTT. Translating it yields CATAQGDFSTDTQYF. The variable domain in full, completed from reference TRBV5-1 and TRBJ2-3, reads KAGVTQTPRYLIKTRGQQVTLSCSPISGHRSVSWYQQTPGQGLQFLFEYFSETQRNKGNFPGRFSGRQFSNSRSEMNVSTLELGDSALYLCATAQGDFSTDTQYFGPGTRLTVL.

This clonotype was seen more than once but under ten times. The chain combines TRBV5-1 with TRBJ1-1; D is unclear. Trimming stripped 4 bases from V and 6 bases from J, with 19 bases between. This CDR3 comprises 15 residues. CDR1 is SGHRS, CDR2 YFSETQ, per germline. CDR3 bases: TGCGCCAGCAGCCCCGACACGACCAGTAAGGCTGAAGCTTTCTTT. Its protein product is CASSPDTTSKAEAFF.

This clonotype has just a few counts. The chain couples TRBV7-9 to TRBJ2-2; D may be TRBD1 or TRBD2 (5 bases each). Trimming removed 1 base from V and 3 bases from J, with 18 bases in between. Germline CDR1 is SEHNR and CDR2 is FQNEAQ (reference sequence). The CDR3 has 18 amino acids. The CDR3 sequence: CASSLDLGELLHTGELFF. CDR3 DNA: TGTGCCAGCAGCTTAGATCTGGGGGAGCTGCTGCACACCGGGGAGCTGTTTTTT.